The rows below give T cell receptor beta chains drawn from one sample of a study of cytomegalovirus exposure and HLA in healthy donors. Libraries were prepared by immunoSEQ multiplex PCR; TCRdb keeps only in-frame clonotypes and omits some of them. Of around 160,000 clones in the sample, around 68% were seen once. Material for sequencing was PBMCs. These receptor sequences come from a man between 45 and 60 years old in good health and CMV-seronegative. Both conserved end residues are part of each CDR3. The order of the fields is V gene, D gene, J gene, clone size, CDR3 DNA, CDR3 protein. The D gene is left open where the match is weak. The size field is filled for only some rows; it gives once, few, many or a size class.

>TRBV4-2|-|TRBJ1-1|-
TGTGCCAGCAGCCAAGGGCCCCTGAACACTGAAGCTTTCTTT
CASSQGPLNTEAFF
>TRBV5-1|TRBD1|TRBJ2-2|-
TGCGCCAGCAGCCGGGACAGCACCGGGGAGCTGTTTTTT
CASSRDSTGELFF
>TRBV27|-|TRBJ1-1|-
TGTGCCAGCAGTTTAGTGGAGCCGGGAACTGAAGCTTTCTTT
CASSLVEPGTEAFF
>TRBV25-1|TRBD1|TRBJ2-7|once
TGTGCCAGCAGTGACACTCGACAGGGGGGAGCCTACGAGCAGTACTTC
CASSDTRQGGAYEQYF
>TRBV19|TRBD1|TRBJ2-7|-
TGTGCCAGTAGTATCCGGGACAGGGGTCTTTACGAGCAGTACTTC
CASSIRDRGLYEQYF
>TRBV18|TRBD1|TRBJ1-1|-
TGTGCCAGCTCACCAGAAGGACAGGGGAGGACTGAAGCTTTCTTT
CASSPEGQGRTEAFF
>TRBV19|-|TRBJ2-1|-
TGTGCCAGTAGTATTCAGGGGCCCTCCTACAATGAGCAGTTCTTC
CASSIQGPSYNEQFF
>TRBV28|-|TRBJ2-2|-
TGTGCCAGCAGTTTGTACAGGGCCAACAGCGGGGAGCTGTTTTTT
CASSLYRANSGELFF
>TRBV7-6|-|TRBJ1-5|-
TGTGCCAGCAGCTTAAGACAAGGGGATCAGCCCCAGCATTTT
CASSLRQGDQPQHF
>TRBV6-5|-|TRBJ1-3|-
TGTGCCAGCAGCATTAACAGGGATGGAAACACCATATATTTT
CASSINRDGNTIYF
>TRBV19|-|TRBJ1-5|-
TGTGCCAGTAGTTCCCGACAGGCAAATCAGCCCCAGCATTTT
CASSSRQANQPQHF
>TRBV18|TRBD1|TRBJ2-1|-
TGTGCCAGCTCACCAAGGGCTCCGGGACAGGGGTACAATGAGCAGTTCTTC
CASSPRAPGQGYNEQFF
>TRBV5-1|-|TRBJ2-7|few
TGCGCCAGCAGCTTGGCCTTCTACGAGCAGTACTTC
CASSLAFYEQYF
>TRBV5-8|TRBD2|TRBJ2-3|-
TGTGCCAGCAGCTTGTTGGTAGCGGGACCCACAGATACGCAGTATTTT
CASSLLVAGPTDTQYF
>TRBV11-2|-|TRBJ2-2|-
TGTGCCAGCACCCGGACAGTGGACGGGGAGCTGTTTTTT
CASTRTVDGELFF
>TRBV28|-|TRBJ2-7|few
TGTGCCAGCAGTTTGGGGACACTATACGAGCAGTACTTC
CASSLGTLYEQYF
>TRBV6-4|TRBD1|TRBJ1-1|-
TGTGCCAGCAACGACGGGGACAGGCCGAACACTGAAGCTTTCTTT
CASNDGDRPNTEAFF
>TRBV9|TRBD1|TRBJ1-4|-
TGTGCCAGCAGCTGGGGGACAGACATTAATGAAAAACTGTTTTTT
CASSWGTDINEKLFF
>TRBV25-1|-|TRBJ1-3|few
TGTGCCAGCAGTGATGTCAGGGGCCGGCCAGGGCACACCATATATTTT
CASSDVRGRPGHTIYF
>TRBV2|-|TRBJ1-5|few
TGTGCCAGCGATGAGAGAAGAGGCAATCAGCCCCAGCATTTT
CASDERRGNQPQHF
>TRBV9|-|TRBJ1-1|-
TGTGCCAGCAGTGCCGACGGAGACACTGAAGCTTTCTTT
CASSADGDTEAFF
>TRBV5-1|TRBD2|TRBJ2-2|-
TGCGCCAGCAGCCCGGGACACCTGGGGACTAGCGGGGGGGCCGGTTACACCGGGGAGCTGTTTTTT
CASSPGHLGTSGGAGYTGELFF
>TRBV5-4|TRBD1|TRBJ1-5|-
TGTGCCAGCAGCTTTATCCGGGACAGAGGGTTGGGCAATCAGCCCCAGCATTTT
CASSFIRDRGLGNQPQHF
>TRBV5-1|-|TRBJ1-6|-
TGCGCCAGCAGCTTGGGTCCGGCCCAGGGCAATTCACCCCTCCACTTT
CASSLGPAQGNSPLHF
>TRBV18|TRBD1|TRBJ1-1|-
TGTGCCAGCTCACCTGGACAGGGGGATGCTGAAGCTTTCTTT
CASSPGQGDAEAFF
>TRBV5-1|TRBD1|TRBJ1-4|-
TGCGCCAGCAGCCGACAGGGGGCCGATGAAAAACTGTTTTTT
CASSRQGADEKLFF
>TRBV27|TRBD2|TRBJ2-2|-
TGTGCCAGCAGTTTCCGGACTAGCGGGGTCGCCGGGGAGCTGTTTTTT
CASSFRTSGVAGELFF
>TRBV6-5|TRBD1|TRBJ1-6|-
TGTGCCAGCAGTCTGGACAGGGGCAGGTCACCCCTCCACTTT
CASSLDRGRSPLHF
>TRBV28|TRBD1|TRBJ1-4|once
TGTGCCAGCAGCGGCCCGGGACAGGGGGGAAAACTGTTTTTT
CASSGPGQGGKLFF
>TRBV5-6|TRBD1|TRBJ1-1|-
TGTGCCAGCAGCTTGGGTGACAGGGACACTGAAGCTTTCTTT
CASSLGDRDTEAFF
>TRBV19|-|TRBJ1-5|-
TGTGCCAGTCGAAATCCAGGGGAACTCAATCAGCCCCAGCATTTT
CASRNPGELNQPQHF
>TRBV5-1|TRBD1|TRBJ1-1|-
TGCGCCAGCAGCTTGGGACAGGGTCCAACTGAAGCTTTCTTT
CASSLGQGPTEAFF
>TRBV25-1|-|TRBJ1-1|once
TGTGCCAGCAGTGGATTCAGGGTCACTGAAGCTTTCTTT
CASSGFRVTEAFF
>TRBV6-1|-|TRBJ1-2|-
TGTGCCAGCAGTAGCCCGGGACATTTGAACTATGGCTACACCTTC
CASSSPGHLNYGYTF
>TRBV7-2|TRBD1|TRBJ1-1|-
TGTGCCAGCAGCTTAAAGGGGACAGGGGGAGTTACTGAAGCTTTCTTT
CASSLKGTGGVTEAFF
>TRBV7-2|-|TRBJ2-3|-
TGTGCCAGCAGCGGTCGGGGGTTCACAGATACGCAGTATTTT
CASSGRGFTDTQYF
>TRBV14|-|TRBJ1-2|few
TGTGCCAGCAGCCAAGATACAGGATCTAACTATGGCTACACCTTC
CASSQDTGSNYGYTF
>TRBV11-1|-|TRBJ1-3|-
TGTGCCAGCAGCTCCTACGATGTCTCTGGAAACACCATATATTTT
CASSSYDVSGNTIYF
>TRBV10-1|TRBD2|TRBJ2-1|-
TGCGCCAGCACTGGGACTAGCGGGGGGGGTAGCTTGTTCTTC
CASTGTSGGGSLFF
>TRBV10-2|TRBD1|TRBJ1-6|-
TGCGCCAGCAGTCTCCGCCCCGGGACAGGGGATTCACCCCTCCACTTT
CASSLRPGTGDSPLHF
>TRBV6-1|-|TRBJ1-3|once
TGTGCCAGCAGCGAGGGGGGGCCGGGAAACACCATATATTTT
CASSEGGPGNTIYF
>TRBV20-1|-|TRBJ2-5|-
TGCAGTGGGGGAGAAGAGACCCAGTACTTC
CSGGEETQYF
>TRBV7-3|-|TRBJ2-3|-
TGTGCCAGCAGATCGAGTCCCACAGATACGCAGTATTTT
CASRSSPTDTQYF
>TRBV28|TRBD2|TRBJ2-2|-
TGTGCCAGCAGTTTCGATCCGGGACTAGCGGGGGGGCGAAACACCGGGGAGCTGTTTTTT
CASSFDPGLAGGRNTGELFF
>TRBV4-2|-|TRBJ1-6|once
TGTGCCAGCAGCCCCAGGGTGGAGAATTCACCCCTCCACTTT
CASSPRVENSPLHF
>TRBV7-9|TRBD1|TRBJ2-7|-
TGTGCCAGCAGACCATGGACAGGGGACGAGCAGTACTTC
CASRPWTGDEQYF